These 18 T cell receptor beta chains originate from one sample sequenced in a study of blood T cell repertoires in COVID-19. Generated by immunoSEQ multiplex PCR, the TCRdb table keeps only in-frame clones and is missing some. The sample lists fewer than 250,000 clones, approximately 86% occurring once. Sequencing was carried out using PBMCs or T cells enriched from blood (not recorded which). Every receptor here comes from a woman aged 30 to 39 with acute COVID-19.

This chain uses TRBV19 with TRBJ1-2; 9 nucleotides line up with TRBD1. Germline-derived CDR1 and CDR2 are LNHDA and SQIVND (reference sequence). This CDR3 comprises 14 residues. After removal of 6 bases from V and 7 bases from J, the junction contained 9 bases not matched to a gene. This chain's CDR3 is CASRRTGDRFGYTF. The CDR3 nucleotides are TGTGCCAGTAGAAGGACAGGGGATAGGTTTGGCTACACCTTC.

The rearrangement joins TRBV4-1 to TRBJ1-5; weak D call: TRBD1 (6 bases). Trimming shortened V by 3 bases and J by 2 bases, and 14 bases separated the two germline ends. The CDR3 length is 16 residues. The V gene's germline CDR1 is MGHRA and CDR2 YSYEKL. In DNA, the CDR3 is TGCGCCAGCAGCCAGGAAGGGGGGAGGGGCAATCAGCCCCAGCATTTT. It translates to CASSQEGGRGNQPQHF.

V gene TRBV7-2 combines with J gene TRBJ2-7, with D possibly TRBD1 on 5 matching bases. Germline values: CDR1 SGHTA, CDR2 FQGNSA. The CDR3 is 14 amino acids. The V gene lost 5 bases and the J gene lost 3 bases, with 14 bases spanning the gap. CDR3 nucleotides: TGTGCCAGCAGCCCAACAACCGACAGCTACGAGCAGTACTTC. As protein: CASSPTTDSYEQYF.

This clone has just a few counts. This chain links TRBV3-1 (or the pseudogene TRBV3-2) with TRBJ2-1, with D possibly matching TRBD1 (6 bases). Germline-derived CDR1 and CDR2 are LGHDT and YNNKEL (reference sequence). V was pared by 7 bases and J by 3 bases, with 10 bases between. CDR3 length: 13 amino acids. CDR3 DNA: TGTGCCAGCAACCAGGGGCTCTACAATGAGCAGTTCTTC. Amino acid sequence: CASNQGLYNEQFF.

CDR3: CASSSRGTYNEQFF. The DNA of the CDR3 is TGTGCCAGCAGCTCAAGAGGTACATACAATGAGCAGTTCTTC. The chain recombines TRBV3-1 (or the pseudogene TRBV3-2) with TRBJ2-1; no reliable D call. Looked up from germline, CDR1 is LGHDT and CDR2 is YNNKEL (reference sequence). V gave up 5 bases and J gave up 4 bases, with 12 bases separating them. This CDR3 spans 14 amino acids.

CDR3 coding DNA: TGTGCCAGCAGTTACTTAGCGGGGACCTCCTACAATGAGCAGTTCTTC. It yields the protein CASSYLAGTSYNEQFF. This chain joins TRBV6-2 or TRBV6-3 and TRBJ2-1; 8 bases are shared with TRBD2. This CDR3 comprises 16 residues. The V gene end was trimmed by 1 base and the J gene end by 0 bases; junction bases not matched to a gene: 2. Germline values: CDR1 MNHEY, CDR2 SVGEGT.

CDR3 residues: CASSRAGGGVDVGEAFF. Here the CDR3 DNA reads TGTGCCAGCAGTCGGGCGGGGGGTGGAGTCGACGTAGGGGAAGCTTTCTTT. This sequence joins TRBV6-6 and TRBJ1-1; possible D gene TRBD1, 5 bases. This CDR3 spans 17 amino acids. Germline CDR1 reads MNHNY; CDR2 reads SVGAGI (reference sequence). V gave up 5 bases and J gave up 8 bases, with 27 bases separating them.

The chain combines TRBV2 with TRBJ1-1; TRBD1 might be the D (5 bases). The CDR3 loop spans 15 amino acids. CDR1 and CDR2 from the germline V gene are SNHLY and FYNNEI. V was clipped by 6 bases and J by 4 bases, with 18 bases between them. CDR3 bases: TGTGCCAGCAGCCCGGGGGGAGAGGGGCCCACTGAAGCTTTCTTT. It encodes CASSPGGEGPTEAFF.

This rearrangement joins TRBV4-3 to TRBJ1-1; 8 bases agree with TRBD1. The length of the CDR3 is 16 residues. V trimming: 0 bases; J trimming: 4 bases; junction bases outside the gene matches: 7. Looked up from germline, CDR1 is LGHNA and CDR2 is YSLEER. Here the CDR3 reads CASSQDLDRVGTEAFF. The CDR3 nucleotides read TGCGCCAGCAGCCAAGATTTGGACAGGGTAGGCACTGAAGCTTTCTTT.

The chain is built from TRBV7-8 and TRBJ2-3; TRBD2 matches at 7 bases. The CDR3 spans 15 residues. Germline assignment: CDR1 SGHVS and CDR2 FQNEAQ. J gave up 0 bases and V 5 bases, and 5 bases lay outside the gene matches. The CDR3 DNA reads TGTGCCAGCAGCATCGGCGGGGGTAGCACAGATACGCAGTATTTT. Translation gives CASSIGGGSTDTQYF.

This clone was detected a few times. The chain links TRBV20-1 to TRBJ1-6; 7 bases align to TRBD1. J lost 7 bases, V lost 3 bases, and 3 bases had no gene match. This CDR3 comprises 13 residues. Germline V gene data show CDR1 as DFQATT and CDR2 as SNEGSKA (reference sequence). CDR3 residues: CSASRDSNSPLHF. CDR3 in DNA: TGCAGTGCTAGTCGGGACAGCAATTCACCCCTCCACTTT.

The chain employs TRBV7-9 and TRBJ1-6; tentatively, D is TRBD1 (6 bases). This CDR3 is 15 amino acids long. The V end lost 7 bases, the J end lost 8 bases, and 18 bases lay between the germline ends. Germline loops: CDR1 SEHNR, CDR2 FQNEAQ (reference sequence). Here the CDR3 reads CASTPYGGLDSPLHF. The CDR3 DNA follows: TGTGCCAGCACCCCCTATGGGGGCTTGGATTCACCCCTCCACTTT.

The chain combines TRBV12-3 or TRBV12-4 with TRBJ2-7; D possibly corresponds to TRBD1 (6 bases). Between the trimmed V and J ends, which lost 0 bases and 5 bases, there was a span of 8 bases. This CDR3 contains 13 residues. The CDR3 DNA is TGTGCCAGCAGTTTAGCAGCAGGGGACGAGCAGTACTTC. Its translation: CASSLAAGDEQYF.

In its sample, this clone was seen once. The V gene is TRBV30, the J gene TRBJ2-7; TRBD1 matches at 8 bases. CDR3 length: 17 residues. The germline V gene encodes CDR1 GTSNPN and CDR2 SVGIG (reference sequence). V lost 0 bases and J lost 1; bases outside the gene matches: 11. CDR3 coding DNA: TGTGCCTGGAGTGTGTGGGTGGGGACAGGTAGTTCCTACGAGCAGTACTTC. This encodes CAWSVWVGTGSSYEQYF. The whole variable domain, remainder taken from reference TRBV30 and TRBJ2-7, is SQTIHQWPATLVQPVGSPLSLECTVEGTSNPNLYWYRQAAGRGLQLLFYSVGIGQISSEVPQNLSASRPQDRQFILSSKKLLLSDSGFYLCAWSVWVGTGSSYEQYFGPGTRLTVT.

The chain is built from TRBV2 and TRBJ2-2; 9 bases match TRBD1. Trimming at V came to 7 bases and at J to 4 bases, leaving 10 bases not matched to a gene. Germline CDR1 SNHLY, CDR2 FYNNEI. The CDR3 has 16 amino acids. The CDR3 coding sequence is TGTGCCAGCAATCTGGGACAGGGCTGGGGCACCGGGGAGCTGTTTTTT. Its protein is CASNLGQGWGTGELFF. The full variable domain, completed using reference TRBV2 and TRBJ2-2, is EPEVTQTPSHQVTQMGQEVILRCVPISNHLYFYWYRQILGQKVEFLVSFYNNEISEKSEIFDDQFSVERPDGSNFTLKIRSTKLEDSAMYFCASNLGQGWGTGELFFGEGSRLTVL.

The V call is TRBV20-1, the J call TRBJ1-2; 9 nucleotides line up with TRBD1. The J segment lost 13 bases and the V segment lost 4 bases, leaving 7 bases of the junction unmatched. This CDR3 region has 11 residues. From germline, CDR1 is DFQATT and CDR2 SNEGSKA (reference sequence). The DNA of the CDR3 is TGCAGTGCTAAGACAGGGGGGATAGTCACCTTC. Translated: CSAKTGGIVTF.

The chain employs TRBV20-1 and TRBJ1-2; D remains ambiguous. CDR1 and CDR2 (germline): DFQATT, SNEGSKA (reference sequence). This CDR3 contains 13 residues. V lost 3 bases, J lost 1 base, and 9 bases lay in between. The CDR3 bases are TGCAGTGCTAGTCTTCGTATTAACTATGGCTACACCTTC. Amino acid sequence: CSASLRINYGYTF.

The genes are TRBV16 and TRBJ1-1; weak D call: TRBD1 (5 bases). Trimming cost V 2 bases and J 13 bases, with 14 bases left between them. The CDR3 contains 12 residues. The germline CDR1 and CDR2 sequences are KGHSY and FQNENV. In nucleotides, the CDR3 is TGTGCCAGCAGCCAAGGCAGGGTGAACGATTTCTTT. This encodes CASSQGRVNDFF. The whole variable domain, filled in from reference TRBV16 and TRBJ1-1, reads GEEVAQTPKHLVRGEGQKAKLYCAPIKGHSYVFWYQQVLKNEFKFLISFQNENVFDETGMPKERFSAKCLPNSPCSLEIQATKLEDSAVYFCASSQGRVNDFFGQGTRLTVV.